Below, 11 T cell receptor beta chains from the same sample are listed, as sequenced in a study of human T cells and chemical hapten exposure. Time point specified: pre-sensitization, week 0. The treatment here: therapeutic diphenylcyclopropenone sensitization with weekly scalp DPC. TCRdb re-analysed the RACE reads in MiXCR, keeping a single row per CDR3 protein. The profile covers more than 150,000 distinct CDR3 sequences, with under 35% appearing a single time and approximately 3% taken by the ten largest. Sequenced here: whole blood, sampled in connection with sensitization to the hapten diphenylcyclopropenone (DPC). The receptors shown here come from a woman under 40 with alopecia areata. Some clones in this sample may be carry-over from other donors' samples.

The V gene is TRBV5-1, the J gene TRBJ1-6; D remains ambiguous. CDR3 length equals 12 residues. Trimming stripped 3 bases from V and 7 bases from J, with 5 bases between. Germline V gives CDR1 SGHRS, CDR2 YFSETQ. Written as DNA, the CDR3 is TGCGCCAGCAGCTCCGACAATTCACCCCTCCACTTT. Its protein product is CASSSDNSPLHF.

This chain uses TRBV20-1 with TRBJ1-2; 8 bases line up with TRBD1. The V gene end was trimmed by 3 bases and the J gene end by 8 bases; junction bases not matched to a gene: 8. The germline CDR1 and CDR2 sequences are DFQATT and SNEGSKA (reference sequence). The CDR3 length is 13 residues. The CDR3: CSASRQGALGYTF. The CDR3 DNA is TGCAGTGCTAGTCGGCAGGGGGCGCTCGGCTACACCTTC.

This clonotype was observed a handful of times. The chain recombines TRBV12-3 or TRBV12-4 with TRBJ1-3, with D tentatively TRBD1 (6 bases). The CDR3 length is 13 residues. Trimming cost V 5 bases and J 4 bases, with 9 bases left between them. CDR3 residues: CASSNGQGNTIYF. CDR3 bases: TGTGCCAGCAGTAACGGACAGGGAAACACCATATATTTT.

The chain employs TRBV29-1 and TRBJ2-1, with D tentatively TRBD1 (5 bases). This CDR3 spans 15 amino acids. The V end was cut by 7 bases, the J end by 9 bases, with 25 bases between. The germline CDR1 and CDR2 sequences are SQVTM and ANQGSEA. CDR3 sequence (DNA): TGCAGCGCCCCCACCTGGCAGACAGTTAACGGTGAGCAGTTCTTC. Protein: CSAPTWQTVNGEQFF.

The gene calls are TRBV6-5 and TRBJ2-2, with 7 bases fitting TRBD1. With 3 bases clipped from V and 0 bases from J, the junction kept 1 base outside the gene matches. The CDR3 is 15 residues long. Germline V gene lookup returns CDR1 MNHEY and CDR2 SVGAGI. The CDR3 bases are TGTGCCAGCAGTTATACAGGGGCGAACACCGGGGAGCTGTTTTTT. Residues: CASSYTGANTGELFF.

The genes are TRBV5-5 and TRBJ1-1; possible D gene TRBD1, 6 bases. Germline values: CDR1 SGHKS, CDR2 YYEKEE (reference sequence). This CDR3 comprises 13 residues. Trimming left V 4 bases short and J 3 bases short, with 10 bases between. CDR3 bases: TGTGCCAGCAGCCCAGGGGCGGACACTGAAGCTTTCTTT. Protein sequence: CASSPGADTEAFF.

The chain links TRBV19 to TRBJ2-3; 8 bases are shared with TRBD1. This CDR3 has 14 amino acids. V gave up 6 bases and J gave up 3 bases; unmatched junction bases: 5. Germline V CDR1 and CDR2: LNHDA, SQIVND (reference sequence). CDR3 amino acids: CASRMDRVTDTQYF. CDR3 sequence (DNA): TGTGCCAGTAGAATGGACAGGGTGACAGATACGCAGTATTTT.

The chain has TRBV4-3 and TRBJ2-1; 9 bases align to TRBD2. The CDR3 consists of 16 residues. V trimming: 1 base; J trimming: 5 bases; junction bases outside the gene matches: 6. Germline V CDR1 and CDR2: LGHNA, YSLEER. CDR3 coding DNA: TGCGCCAGCAGCCAAGGTAGGAGCGGGAGGCACAATGAGCAGTTCTTC. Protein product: CASSQGRSGRHNEQFF.

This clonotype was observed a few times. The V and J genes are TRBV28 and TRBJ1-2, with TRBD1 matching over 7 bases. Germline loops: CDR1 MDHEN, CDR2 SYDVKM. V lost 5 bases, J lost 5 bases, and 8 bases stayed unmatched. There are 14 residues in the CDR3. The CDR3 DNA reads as TGTGCCAGCAGTCCGCACCAACAGGGGTATGGCTACACCTTC. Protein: CASSPHQQGYGYTF.

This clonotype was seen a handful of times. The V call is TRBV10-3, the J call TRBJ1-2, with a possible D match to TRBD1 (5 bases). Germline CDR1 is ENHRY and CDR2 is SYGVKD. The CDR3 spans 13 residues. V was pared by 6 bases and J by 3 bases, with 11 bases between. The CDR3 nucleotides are TGTGCCATCAGCGAGGGGTTTGACTATGGCTACACCTTC. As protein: CAISEGFDYGYTF.

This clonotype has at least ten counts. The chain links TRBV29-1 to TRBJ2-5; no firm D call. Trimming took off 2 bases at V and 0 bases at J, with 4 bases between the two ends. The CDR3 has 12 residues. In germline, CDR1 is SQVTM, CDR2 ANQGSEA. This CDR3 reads CSVETNQETQYF. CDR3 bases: TGCAGCGTTGAAACCAACCAAGAGACCCAGTACTTC.